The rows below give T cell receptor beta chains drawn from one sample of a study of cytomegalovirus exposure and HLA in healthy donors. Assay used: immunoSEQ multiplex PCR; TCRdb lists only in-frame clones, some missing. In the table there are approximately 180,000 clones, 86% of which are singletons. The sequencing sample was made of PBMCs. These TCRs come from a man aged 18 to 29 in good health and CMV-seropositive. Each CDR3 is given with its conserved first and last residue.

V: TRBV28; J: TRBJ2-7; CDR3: CASSLPKERETYEQYF
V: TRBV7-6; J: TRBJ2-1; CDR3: CASSLGGWGTGGLDEQFF
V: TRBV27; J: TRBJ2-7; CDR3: CASSLRLARSYEQYF
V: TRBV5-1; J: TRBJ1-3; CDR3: CASSFGTGRNTIYF
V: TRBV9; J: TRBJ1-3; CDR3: CASSTVQGPGNTIYF
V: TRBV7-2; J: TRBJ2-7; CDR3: CASSFFFGGIGAYEQYF
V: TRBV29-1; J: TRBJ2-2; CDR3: CSVQGNGELFF
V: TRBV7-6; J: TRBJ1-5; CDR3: CASSPGFMSNQPQHF
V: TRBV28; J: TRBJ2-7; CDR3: CASSSQGQREQYF
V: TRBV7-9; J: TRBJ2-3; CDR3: CASSNRLAGLDTQYF
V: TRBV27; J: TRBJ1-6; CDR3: CASSPPPGGIYSPLHF
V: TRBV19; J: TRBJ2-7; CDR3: CASSIGGGAGYEQYF
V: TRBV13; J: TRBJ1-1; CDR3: CASSLWGGGTEAFF
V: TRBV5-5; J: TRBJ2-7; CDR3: CASSPVRSYEQYF
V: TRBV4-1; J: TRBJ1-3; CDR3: CASSRPGADHSGNTIYF
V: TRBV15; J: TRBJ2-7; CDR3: CATSRWTGMIYEQYF
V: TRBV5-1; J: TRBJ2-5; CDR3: CASSQGTPKKETQYF
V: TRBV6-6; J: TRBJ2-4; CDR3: CASRTTGVQYF
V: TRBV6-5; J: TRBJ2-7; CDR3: CASSYSVGQGYEQYF
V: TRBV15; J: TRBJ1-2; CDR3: CATSRDLQAYGYTF
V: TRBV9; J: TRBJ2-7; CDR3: CASSVPLNSQGGRSYEQYF
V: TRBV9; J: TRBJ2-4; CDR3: CASSPLGLAKNIQYF
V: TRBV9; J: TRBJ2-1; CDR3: CASSVGPGQGASEQFF
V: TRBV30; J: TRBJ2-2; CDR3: CAWGRVTGELFF
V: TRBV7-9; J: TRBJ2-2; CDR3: CASSLAQDGRGTGELFF
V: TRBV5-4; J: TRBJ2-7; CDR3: CASSLGGGNEQYF
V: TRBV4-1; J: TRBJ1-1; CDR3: CASSQDPAGTEAFF
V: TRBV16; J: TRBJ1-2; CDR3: CASSPRGFNYGYTF
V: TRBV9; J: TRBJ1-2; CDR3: CASSADRVSGYTF
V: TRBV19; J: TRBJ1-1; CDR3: CASRGTGVTEAFF
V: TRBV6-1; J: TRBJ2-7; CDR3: CASSDSVNYEQYF
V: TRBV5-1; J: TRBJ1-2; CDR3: CASSLDGEGYGYTF
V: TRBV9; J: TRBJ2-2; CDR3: CASSPGANTGELFF